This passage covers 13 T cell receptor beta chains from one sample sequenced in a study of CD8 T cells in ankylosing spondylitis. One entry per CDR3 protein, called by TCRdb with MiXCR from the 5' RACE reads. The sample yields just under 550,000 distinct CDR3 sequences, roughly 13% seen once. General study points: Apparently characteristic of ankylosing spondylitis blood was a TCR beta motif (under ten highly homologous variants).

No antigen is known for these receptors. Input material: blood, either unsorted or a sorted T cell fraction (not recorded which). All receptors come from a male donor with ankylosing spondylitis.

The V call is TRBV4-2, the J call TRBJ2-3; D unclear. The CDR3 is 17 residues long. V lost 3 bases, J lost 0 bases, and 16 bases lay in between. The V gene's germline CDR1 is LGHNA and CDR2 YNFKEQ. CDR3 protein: CASSHSRGLASTDTQYF. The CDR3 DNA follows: TGTGCCAGCAGCCATAGTAGAGGTCTCGCTAGCACAGATACGCAGTATTTT.

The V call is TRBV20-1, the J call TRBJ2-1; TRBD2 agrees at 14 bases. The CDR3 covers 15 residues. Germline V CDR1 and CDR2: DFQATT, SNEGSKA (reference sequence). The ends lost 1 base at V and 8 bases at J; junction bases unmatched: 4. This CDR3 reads CSARGGTSGSYEQFF. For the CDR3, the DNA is TGCAGTGCTAGAGGGGGGACTAGCGGGAGCTATGAGCAGTTCTTC.

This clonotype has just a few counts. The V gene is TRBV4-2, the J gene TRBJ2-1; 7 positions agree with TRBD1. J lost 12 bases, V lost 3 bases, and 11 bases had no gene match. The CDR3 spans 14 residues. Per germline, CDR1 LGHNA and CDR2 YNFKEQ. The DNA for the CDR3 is TGTGCCAGCAGCCATACGACAGGGCCTGAGCGGCAGTTCTTC. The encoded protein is CASSHTTGPERQFF.

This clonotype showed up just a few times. This chain's CDR3 is CASSQDRDKAKNIQYF. For the CDR3, the DNA is TGTGCCAGCAGCCAAGACAGGGACAAAGCCAAAAACATTCAGTACTTC. The chain employs TRBV3-1 and TRBJ2-4; D is possibly TRBD1 (6 bases). The CDR3 extends over 16 amino acids. V was cut by 0 bases and J by 0 bases, with 9 bases left in between. In germline, CDR1 is LGHDT, CDR2 YNNKEL (reference sequence).

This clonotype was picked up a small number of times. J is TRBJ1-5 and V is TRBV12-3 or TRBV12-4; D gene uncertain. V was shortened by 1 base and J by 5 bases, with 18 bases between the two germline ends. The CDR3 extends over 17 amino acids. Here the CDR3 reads CASSLGFSSEADQPQHF. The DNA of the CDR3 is TGTGCCAGCAGTTTAGGCTTTAGTTCTGAGGCCGATCAGCCCCAGCATTTT.

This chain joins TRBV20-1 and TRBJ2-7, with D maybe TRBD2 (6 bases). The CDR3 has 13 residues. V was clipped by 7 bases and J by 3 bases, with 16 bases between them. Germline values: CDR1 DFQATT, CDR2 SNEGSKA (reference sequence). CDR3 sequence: CSGALATDYEQYF. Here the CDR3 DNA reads TGCAGTGGTGCGCTAGCGACGGACTACGAGCAGTACTTC.

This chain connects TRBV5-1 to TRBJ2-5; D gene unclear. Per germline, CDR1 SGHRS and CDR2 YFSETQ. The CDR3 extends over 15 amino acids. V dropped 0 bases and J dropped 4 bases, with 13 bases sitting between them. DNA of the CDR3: TGCGCCAGCAGCTTGGGACTCCCCTCGGGAGAGACCCAGTACTTC. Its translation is CASSLGLPSGETQYF.

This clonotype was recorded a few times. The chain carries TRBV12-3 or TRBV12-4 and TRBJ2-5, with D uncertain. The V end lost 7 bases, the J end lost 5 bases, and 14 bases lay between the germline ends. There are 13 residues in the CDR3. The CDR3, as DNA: TGTGCCAGCACTATACAGTTCGAGGAGACCCAGTACTTC. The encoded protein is CASTIQFEETQYF.

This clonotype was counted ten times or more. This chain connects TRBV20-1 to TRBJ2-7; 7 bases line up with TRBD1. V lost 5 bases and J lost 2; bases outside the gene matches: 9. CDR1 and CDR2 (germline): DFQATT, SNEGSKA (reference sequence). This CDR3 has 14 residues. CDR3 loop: CSAPRTGGPYEQYF. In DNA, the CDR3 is TGCAGTGCTCCTAGGACAGGCGGACCCTACGAGCAGTACTTC.

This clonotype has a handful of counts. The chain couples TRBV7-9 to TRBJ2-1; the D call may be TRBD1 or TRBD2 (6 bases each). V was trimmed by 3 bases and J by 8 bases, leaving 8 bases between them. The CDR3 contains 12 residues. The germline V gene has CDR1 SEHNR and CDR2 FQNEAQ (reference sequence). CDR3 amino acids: CASSFGGDEQFF. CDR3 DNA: TGTGCCAGCAGCTTCGGGGGCGATGAGCAGTTCTTC.

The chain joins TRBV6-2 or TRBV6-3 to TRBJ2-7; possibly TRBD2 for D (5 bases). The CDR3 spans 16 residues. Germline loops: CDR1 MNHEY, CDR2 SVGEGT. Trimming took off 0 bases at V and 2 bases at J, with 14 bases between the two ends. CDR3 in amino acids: CASSYSIRSGTYEQYV. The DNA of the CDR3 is TGTGCCAGCAGTTACTCCATAAGAAGCGGAACCTACGAGCAGTACGTC.

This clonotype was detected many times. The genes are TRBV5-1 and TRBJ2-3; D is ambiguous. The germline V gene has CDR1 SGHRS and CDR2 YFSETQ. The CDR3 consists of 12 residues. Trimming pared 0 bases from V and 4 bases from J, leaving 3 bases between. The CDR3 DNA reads TGCGCCAGCAGCTTGGCATCAGATACGCAGTATTTT. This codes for CASSLASDTQYF.

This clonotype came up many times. The CDR3: CASSHTTDRGDTEAFF. The CDR3 region has the DNA TGTGCCAGCAGCCATACCACAGACAGGGGTGACACTGAAGCTTTCTTT. The V call is TRBV4-2, the J call TRBJ1-1, with 8 bases matching TRBD1. Germline V gives CDR1 LGHNA, CDR2 YNFKEQ. The CDR3 consists of 16 residues. With V trimmed by 3 bases and J by 3 bases, 9 bases remained unmatched.